This T cell receptor (beta chain) is drawn from a study of cytomegalovirus exposure and HLA in healthy donors. Vbeta (60) and Jbeta (13) primers were used in the PCR. Generated by immunoSEQ multiplex PCR, the TCRdb table keeps only in-frame clones and is missing some. The table has approximately 150,000 clones, roughly 80% seen once. The length of the CDR3 is 12 residues. V lost 4 bases, J lost 4 bases, and 10 bases lay in between. The germline V gene encodes CDR1 SQVTM and CDR2 ANQGSEA. The chain carries TRBV29-1 and TRBJ1-2; a possible D gene is TRBD1 (5 bases). Sequenced input: PBMCs. This TCR came from a woman between 25 and 40 years old in good health and CMV-seropositive. CDR3 sequence reads: CSVVHRTYGYTF. The CDR3 bases are TGCAGCGTTGTCCACAGGACCTATGGCTACACCTTC.